This T cell receptor beta chain is from a study of T cell changes during pregnancy in multiple sclerosis. Generated by immunoSEQ multiplex PCR, the TCRdb table keeps only in-frame clones and is missing some. The sample records some 40,000 clones, 80% to 90% being singletons. The CDR3 length is 15 residues. CDR1 SGHAT and CDR2 FQNNGV come from the germline V gene. The V end lost 6 bases, the J end lost 4 bases, and 18 bases lay between the germline ends. The material sequenced was CD4+ T cells from peripheral blood mononuclear cells, taken in the first trimester of pregnancy. The TCR was taken from a female donor with multiple sclerosis, enrolled in a pregnancy study. This chain links TRBV11-2 with TRBJ1-1; D is unclear. The CDR3 region has the DNA TGTGCCAGCAGGTCCATTAGGGAGGGTTTCACTGAAGCTTTCTTT. Its protein product is CASRSIREGFTEAFF.